These T cell receptor beta chains were read from a single sample in a study of PD-L1 blockade in urothelial cancer. Sequencing used immunoSEQ multiplex PCR; TCRdb keeps in-frame clones, though not all of them. The sample lists under 25,000 clones, approximately 82% occurring once. The starting material was PBMCs, obtained around atezolizumab (anti-PD-L1) treatment. These receptors originate from a man aged 50-59 years with urothelial cancer. The CDR3 runs from the conserved cysteine through the conserved F or W. The D gene is left open where the match is weak. Clone size is given for some rows only: seen once, a few or many times, or a class if the clone is expanded.

CDR3: CASSLDSRTDTQYF
DNA: TGTGCCAGCAGTTTGGACTCCCGCACAGATACGCAGTATTTT
size: -
V: TRBV27
D: -
length: 14
J: TRBJ2-3

CDR3: CASSLEREAKNIQYF
DNA: TGTGCCAGCAGTTTAGAGCGGGAGGCCAAAAACATTCAGTACTTC
size: once
V: TRBV28
D: TRBD2
length: 15
J: TRBJ2-4

CDR3: CASIRGTSGSGDTQYF
DNA: TGTGCCAGCATCAGGGGGACTAGCGGGAGCGGGGATACGCAGTATTTT
size: -
V: TRBV7-2
D: TRBD2
length: 16
J: TRBJ2-3

CDR3: CASSTRTVGNTIYF
DNA: TGTGCCAGCAGCACTAGGACAGTGGGAAACACCATATATTTT
size: -
V: TRBV7-2
D: -
length: 14
J: TRBJ1-3

CDR3: CASSPDWGGNYGYTF
DNA: TGTGCCAGCAGCCCGGATTGGGGGGGCAACTATGGCTACACCTTC
size: -
V: TRBV6-5
D: -
length: 15
J: TRBJ1-2

CDR3: CASSLGDRLGNTIYF
DNA: TGTGCCAGCAGCTTGGGGGACAGGTTAGGAAACACCATATATTTT
size: -
V: TRBV5-6
D: TRBD1
length: 15
J: TRBJ1-3

CDR3: CASSYSGAYEQYF
DNA: TGTGCCAGCAGTTATAGCGGGGCCTACGAGCAGTACTTC
size: -
V: TRBV27
D: TRBD2
length: 13
J: TRBJ2-7

CDR3: CASSLDRVNTQYF
DNA: TGTGCCAGCAGCTTGGACAGGGTAAATACGCAGTATTTT
size: -
V: TRBV5-4
D: -
length: 13
J: TRBJ2-3

CDR3: CSASGTSVETQYF
DNA: TGCAGCGCTTCCGGGACTAGCGTGGAGACCCAGTACTTC
size: once
V: TRBV29-1
D: TRBD2
length: 13
J: TRBJ2-5

CDR3: CASTRGGLSEKLFF
DNA: TGTGCCAGCACTCGGGGGGGGTTAAGTGAAAAACTGTTTTTT
size: -
V: TRBV4-2
D: -
length: 14
J: TRBJ1-4

CDR3: CASSLADSPSQYF
DNA: TGTGCTAGCAGCTTAGCGGACAGCCCCTCCCAGTACTTC
size: -
V: TRBV7-7
D: -
length: 13
J: TRBJ2-5

CDR3: CASSERGGPRRTGELFF
DNA: TGTGCCAGCAGTGAAAGGGGTGGCCCTCGAAGGACCGGGGAGCTGTTTTTT
size: -
V: TRBV2
D: -
length: 17
J: TRBJ2-2

CDR3: CSAGTSDGISYNEQFF
DNA: TGCAGCGCCGGGACTAGCGATGGGATCTCCTACAATGAGCAGTTCTTC
size: -
V: TRBV29-1
D: TRBD2
length: 16
J: TRBJ2-1

CDR3: CASSELEGVEQFF
DNA: TGTGCCAGCAGTGAATTAGAGGGGGTTGAGCAGTTCTTC
size: -
V: TRBV2
D: -
length: 13
J: TRBJ2-1

CDR3: CASHFGHPNTGELFF
DNA: TGTGCCAGCCACTTCGGACACCCGAACACCGGGGAGCTGTTTTTT
size: -
V: TRBV6-5
D: -
length: 15
J: TRBJ2-2

CDR3: CASSEVGARSGNTIYF
DNA: TGTGCCAGCAGTGAAGTTGGGGCTCGCTCTGGAAACACCATATATTTT
size: few
V: TRBV6-1
D: -
length: 16
J: TRBJ1-3

CDR3: CASSGLGGGASGELFF
DNA: TGTGCCAGCAGTGGGCTGGGCGGGGGGGCGTCCGGGGAGCTGTTTTTT
size: -
V: TRBV2
D: TRBD2
length: 16
J: TRBJ2-2

CDR3: CASSSGLASTGELFF
DNA: TGTGCCAGCAGCTCGGGACTAGCGTCCACCGGGGAGCTGTTTTTT
size: -
V: TRBV7-6
D: TRBD2
length: 15
J: TRBJ2-2

CDR3: CASRTSQPQIDTQYF
DNA: TGTGCCAGCAGGACTAGCCAACCTCAAATAGATACGCAGTATTTT
size: -
V: TRBV6-1
D: TRBD2
length: 15
J: TRBJ2-3

CDR3: CASSLEPGGPNTGELFF
DNA: TGCGCCAGCAGCTTGGAGCCAGGGGGGCCGAACACCGGGGAGCTGTTTTTT
size: -
V: TRBV5-1
D: -
length: 17
J: TRBJ2-2

CDR3: CASRMDSHGGQYF
DNA: TGTGCCAGCAGGATGGACTCCCATGGAGGGCAGTACTTC
size: -
V: TRBV2
D: -
length: 13
J: TRBJ2-7

CDR3: CASSLQATMGDTQYF
DNA: TGCGCCAGCAGCTTACAGGCTACCATGGGGGATACGCAGTATTTT
size: -
V: TRBV5-1
D: -
length: 15
J: TRBJ2-3